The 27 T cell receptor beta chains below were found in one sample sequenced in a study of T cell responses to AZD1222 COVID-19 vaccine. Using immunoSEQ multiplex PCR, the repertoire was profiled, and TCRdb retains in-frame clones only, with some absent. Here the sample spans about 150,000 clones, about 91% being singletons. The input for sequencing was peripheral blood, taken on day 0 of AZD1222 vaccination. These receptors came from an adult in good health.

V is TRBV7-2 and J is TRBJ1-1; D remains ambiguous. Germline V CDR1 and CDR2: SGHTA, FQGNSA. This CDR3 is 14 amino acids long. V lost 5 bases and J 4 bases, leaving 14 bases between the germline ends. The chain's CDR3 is CASSVERRGTEAFF. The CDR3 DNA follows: TGTGCCAGCAGCGTGGAGCGACGGGGCACTGAAGCTTTCTTT.

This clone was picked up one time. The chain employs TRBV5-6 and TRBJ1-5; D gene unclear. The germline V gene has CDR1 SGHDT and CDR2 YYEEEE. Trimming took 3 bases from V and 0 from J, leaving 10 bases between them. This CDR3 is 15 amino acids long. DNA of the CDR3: TGTGCCAGCAGCTCAATTCGCCGTAGCAATCAGCCCCAGCATTTT. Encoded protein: CASSSIRRSNQPQHF.

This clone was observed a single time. The CDR3 DNA reads as TGTGCCAGCAACCGACTTACCTACGAGCAGTACTTC. This encodes CASNRLTYEQYF. This chain joins TRBV2 and TRBJ2-7, with D unresolved. V lost 7 bases and J lost 2, with 9 bases in between. Germline CDR1 reads SNHLY; CDR2 reads FYNNEI. The CDR3 totals 12 residues.

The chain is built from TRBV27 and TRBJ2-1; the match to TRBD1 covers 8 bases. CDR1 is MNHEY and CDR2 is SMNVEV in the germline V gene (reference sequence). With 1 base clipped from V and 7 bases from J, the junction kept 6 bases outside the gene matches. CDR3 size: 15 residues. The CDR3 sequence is CASSLWQGAKNEQFF. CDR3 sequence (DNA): TGTGCCAGCAGTTTATGGCAGGGGGCAAAAAATGAGCAGTTCTTC.

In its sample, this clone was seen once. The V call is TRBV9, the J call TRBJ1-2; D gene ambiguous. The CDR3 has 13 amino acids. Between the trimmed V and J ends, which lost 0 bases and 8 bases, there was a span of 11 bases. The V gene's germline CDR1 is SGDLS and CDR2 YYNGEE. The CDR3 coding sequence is TGTGCCAGCAGCGTAGCTAGGTCCGGGGGCTACACCTTC. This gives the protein CASSVARSGGYTF.

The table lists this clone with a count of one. The CDR3 nucleotides are TGTGCCACCAGTGATCCAGGGAACAATCAGCCCCAGCATTTT. It translates to CATSDPGNNQPQHF. This chain joins TRBV24-1 and TRBJ1-5, with D perhaps TRBD1 (5 bases). The CDR3 totals 14 residues. In germline, CDR1 is KGHDR, CDR2 SFDVKD. V was cut by 3 bases and J by 3 bases, with 8 bases left in between.

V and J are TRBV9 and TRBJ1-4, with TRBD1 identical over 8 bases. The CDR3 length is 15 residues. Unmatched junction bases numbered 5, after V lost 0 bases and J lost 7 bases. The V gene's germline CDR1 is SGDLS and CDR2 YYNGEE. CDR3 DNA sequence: TGTGCCAGCAGCGTAGGCGCAGGGGGCGTTGAAAAACTGTTTTTT. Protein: CASSVGAGGVEKLFF. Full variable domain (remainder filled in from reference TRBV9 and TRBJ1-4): DSGVTQTPKHLITATGQRVTLRCSPRSGDLSVYWYQQSLDQGLQFLIQYYNGEERAKGNILERFSAQQFPDLHSELNLSSLELGDSALYFCASSVGAGGVEKLFFGSGTQLSVL.

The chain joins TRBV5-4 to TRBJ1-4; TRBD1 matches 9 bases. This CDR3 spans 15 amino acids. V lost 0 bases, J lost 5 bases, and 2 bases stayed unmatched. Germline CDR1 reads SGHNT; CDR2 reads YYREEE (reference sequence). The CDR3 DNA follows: TGTGCCAGCAGCTTGGGGGACAGGGAAAATGAAAAACTGTTTTTT. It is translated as CASSLGDRENEKLFF.

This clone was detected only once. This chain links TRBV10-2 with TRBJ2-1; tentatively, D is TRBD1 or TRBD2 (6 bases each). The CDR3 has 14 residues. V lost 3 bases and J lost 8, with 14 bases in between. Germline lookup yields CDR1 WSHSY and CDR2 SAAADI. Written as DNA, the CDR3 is TGCGCCAGCAGTGACAGGGGCCGGGGGCATGAGCAGTTCTTC. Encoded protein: CASSDRGRGHEQFF.

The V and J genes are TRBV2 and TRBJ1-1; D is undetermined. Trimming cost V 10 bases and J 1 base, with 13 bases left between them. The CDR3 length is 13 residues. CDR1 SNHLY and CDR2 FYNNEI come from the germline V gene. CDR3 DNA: TGTGCCATCAAAGGTGGGAAGAACACTGAAGCTTTCTTT. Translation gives CAIKGGKNTEAFF. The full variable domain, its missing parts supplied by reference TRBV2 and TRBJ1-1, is EPEVTQTPSHQVTQMGQEVILRCVPISNHLYFYWYRQILGQKVEFLVSFYNNEISEKSEIFDDQFSVERPDGSNFTLKIRSTKLEDSAMYFCAIKGGKNTEAFFGQGTRLTVV.

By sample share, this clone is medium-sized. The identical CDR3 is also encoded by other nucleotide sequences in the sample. This chain's CDR3 is CASSLGTGGAGELFF. For the CDR3, the DNA is TGTGCCAGCAGTTTAGGGACAGGGGGGGCCGGGGAGCTGTTTTTT. The genes are TRBV27 and TRBJ2-2; 11 positions match TRBD1. Germline V gene lookup returns CDR1 MNHEY and CDR2 SMNVEV (reference sequence). The CDR3 length is 15 residues. J gave up 6 bases and V 2 bases, and 2 bases lay outside the gene matches.

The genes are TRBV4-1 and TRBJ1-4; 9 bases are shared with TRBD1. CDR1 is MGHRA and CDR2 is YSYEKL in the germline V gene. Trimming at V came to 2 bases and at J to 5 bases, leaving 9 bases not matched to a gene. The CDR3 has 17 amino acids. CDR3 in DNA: TGCGCCAGCAGCCAACCACCCGGGACAGGGAAGAATGAAAAACTGTTTTTT. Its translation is CASSQPPGTGKNEKLFF.

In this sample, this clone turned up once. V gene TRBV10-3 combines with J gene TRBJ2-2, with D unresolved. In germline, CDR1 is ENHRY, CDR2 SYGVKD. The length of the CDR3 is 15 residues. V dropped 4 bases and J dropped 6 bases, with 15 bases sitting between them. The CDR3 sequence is CAISVRTDAAGELFF. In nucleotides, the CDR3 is TGTGCCATCAGTGTCCGGACGGATGCGGCCGGGGAGCTGTTTTTT.

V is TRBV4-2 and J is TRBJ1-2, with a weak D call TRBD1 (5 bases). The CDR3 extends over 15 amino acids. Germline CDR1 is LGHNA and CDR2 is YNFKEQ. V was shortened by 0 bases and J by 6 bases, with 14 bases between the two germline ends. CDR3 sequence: CASSQDPRGDDGYTF. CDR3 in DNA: TGTGCCAGCAGCCAAGATCCCCGGGGCGATGATGGCTACACCTTC.

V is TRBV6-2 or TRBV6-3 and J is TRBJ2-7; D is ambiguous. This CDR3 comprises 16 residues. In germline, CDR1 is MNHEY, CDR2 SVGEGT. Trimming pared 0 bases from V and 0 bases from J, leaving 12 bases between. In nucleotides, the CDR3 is TGTGCCAGCAGTTACTCGAACAGCCGTAGCTCCTACGAGCAGTACTTC. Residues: CASSYSNSRSSYEQYF.

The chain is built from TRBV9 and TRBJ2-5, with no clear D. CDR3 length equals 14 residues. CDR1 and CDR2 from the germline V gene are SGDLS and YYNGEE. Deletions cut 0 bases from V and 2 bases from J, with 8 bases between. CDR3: CASSVVGRQETQYF. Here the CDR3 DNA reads TGTGCCAGCAGCGTAGTAGGACGACAAGAGACCCAGTACTTC.

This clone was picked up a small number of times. The CDR3 sequence is CASRTGGPTEAFF. The CDR3 coding sequence is TGTGCCAGCAGGACAGGGGGACCCACTGAAGCTTTCTTT. The rearrangement joins TRBV12-3 or TRBV12-4 to TRBJ1-1, with 9 bases matching TRBD1. The CDR3 runs 13 residues. After removal of 6 bases from V and 4 bases from J, the junction contained 3 bases not matched to a gene.

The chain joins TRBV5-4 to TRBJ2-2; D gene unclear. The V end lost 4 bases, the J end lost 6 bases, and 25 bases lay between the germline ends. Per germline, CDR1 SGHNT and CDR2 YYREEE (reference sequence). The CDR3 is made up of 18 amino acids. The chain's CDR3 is CASSRDLLNDGVPGELFF. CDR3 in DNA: TGTGCCAGCAGCCGCGACCTCCTTAACGACGGCGTCCCCGGGGAGCTGTTTTTT.

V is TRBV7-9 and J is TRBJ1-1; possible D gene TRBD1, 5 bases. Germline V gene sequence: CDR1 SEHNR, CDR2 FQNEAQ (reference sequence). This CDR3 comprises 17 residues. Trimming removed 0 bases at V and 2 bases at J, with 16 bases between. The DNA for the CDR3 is TGTGCCAGCAGCTTAGCGGCACGTGGGGGGATCAACACTGAAGCTTTCTTT. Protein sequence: CASSLAARGGINTEAFF. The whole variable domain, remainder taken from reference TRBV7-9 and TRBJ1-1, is DTGVSQNPRHKITKRGQNVTFRCDPISEHNRLYWYRQTLGQGPEFLTYFQNEAQLEKSRLLSDRFSAERPKGSFSTLEIQRTEQGDSAMYLCASSLAARGGINTEAFFGQGTRLTVV.

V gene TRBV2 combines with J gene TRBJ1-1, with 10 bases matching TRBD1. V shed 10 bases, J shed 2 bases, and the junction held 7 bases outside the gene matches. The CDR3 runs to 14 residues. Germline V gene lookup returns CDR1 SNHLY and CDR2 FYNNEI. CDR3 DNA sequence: TGTGCCACCGGATGGGACAGGGGTAACACTGAAGCTTTCTTT. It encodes CATGWDRGNTEAFF.

The DNA for the CDR3 is TGTGCCAGCAGGTCCTCGGGGGGCGCGTTTTCTGAAGCTTTCTTT. Its protein is CASRSSGGAFSEAFF. The chain carries TRBV25-1 and TRBJ1-1; possibly TRBD1 for D (6 bases). CDR1 and CDR2 from the germline V gene are MGHDK and SYGVNS. The CDR3 runs 15 residues. Between the trimmed V and J ends, which lost 6 bases and 6 bases, there was a span of 20 bases.

CDR3 in amino acids: CASSGRQDINYGYTF. DNA of the CDR3: TGTGCCAGCAGTGGGAGACAGGATATTAACTATGGCTACACCTTC. V gene TRBV27 combines with J gene TRBJ1-2; possible D gene TRBD1, 6 bases. The CDR3 is 15 residues long. V was trimmed by 5 bases and J by 1 base, leaving 14 bases between them. Germline V gene data show CDR1 as MNHEY and CDR2 as SMNVEV (reference sequence).

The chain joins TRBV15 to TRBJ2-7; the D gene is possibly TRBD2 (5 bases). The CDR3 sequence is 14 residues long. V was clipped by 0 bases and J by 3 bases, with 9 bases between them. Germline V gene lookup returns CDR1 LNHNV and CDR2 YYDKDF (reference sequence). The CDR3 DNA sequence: TGTGCCACCAGCAGAGAAGGGAGTTACTACGAGCAGTACTTC. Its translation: CATSREGSYYEQYF.

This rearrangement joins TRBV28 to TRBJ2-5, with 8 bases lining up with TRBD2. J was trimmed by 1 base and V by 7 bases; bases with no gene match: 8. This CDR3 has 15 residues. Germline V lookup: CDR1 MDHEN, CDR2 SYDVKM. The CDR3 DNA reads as TGTGCCAGCACCGGAGCGGGAGCCCTCCAAGAGACCCAGTACTTC. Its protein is CASTGAGALQETQYF.

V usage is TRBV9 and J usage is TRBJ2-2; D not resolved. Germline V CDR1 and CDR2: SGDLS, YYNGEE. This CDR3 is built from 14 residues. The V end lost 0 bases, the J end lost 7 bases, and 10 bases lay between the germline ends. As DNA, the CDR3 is TGTGCCAGCAGCGTAGTTGTATCTGGCGGGGAGCTGTTTTTT. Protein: CASSVVVSGGELFF.

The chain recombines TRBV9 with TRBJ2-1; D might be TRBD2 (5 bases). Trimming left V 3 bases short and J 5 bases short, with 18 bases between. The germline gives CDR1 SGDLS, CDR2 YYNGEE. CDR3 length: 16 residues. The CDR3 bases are TGTGCCAGCAGCGATGGAGGCGCCTCGATCGACAATGAGCAGTTCTTC. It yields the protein CASSDGGASIDNEQFF.

This CDR3 is CASSTRTAGYKKLFF. For the CDR3, the DNA is TGTGCCAGCAGTACTAGGACAGCAGGGTATAAAAAACTGTTTTTT. The rearrangement joins TRBV28 to TRBJ1-4, with D perhaps TRBD1 (6 bases). V lost 5 bases and J lost 9, with 19 bases in between. The CDR3 runs 15 residues. CDR1 is MDHEN and CDR2 is SYDVKM in the germline V gene.